This passage covers 18 T cell receptor beta chains from one sample sequenced in a study of cytomegalovirus exposure and HLA in healthy donors. Both 60 Vbeta primers and 13 Jbeta primers went into the PCR. Sequencing used immunoSEQ multiplex PCR; TCRdb keeps in-frame clones, though not all of them. The sample consists of about 160,000 clones, roughly 80% of them appearing once. The sequenced material came from PBMCs. The receptors come from a man aged 25-40 years in good health and CMV-seropositive.

V and J are TRBV5-1 and TRBJ2-7; 8 bases are a match to TRBD1. The germline CDR1 and CDR2 sequences are SGHRS and YFSETQ. There are 14 residues in the CDR3. The trim removed 8 bases at V and 5 bases at J, leaving 12 bases unmatched. The CDR3 DNA reads as TGCGCCAGTACGACAGGGGAAGGTTTCCACGAGCAGTACTTC. As protein: CASTTGEGFHEQYF.

The gene calls are TRBV5-6 and TRBJ1-5; 7 bases align to TRBD1. Looked up from germline, CDR1 is SGHDT and CDR2 is YYEEEE. The J segment lost 2 bases and the V segment lost 4 bases, leaving 12 bases of the junction unmatched. The length of the CDR3 is 17 residues. The CDR3 sequence is CASSTYDREIGNQPQHF. The CDR3 coding sequence is TGTGCCAGCAGCACCTACGACAGGGAGATAGGCAATCAGCCCCAGCATTTT.

The chain combines TRBV27 with TRBJ2-5; the match to TRBD2 covers 14 bases. With V trimmed by 6 bases and J by 3 bases, 3 bases remained unmatched. CDR3 length: 15 residues. Germline CDR1 and CDR2: MNHEY and SMNVEV (reference sequence). In DNA form, the CDR3 reads TGTGCCAGCAGGGGACTAGCGGGGGCCGAAGAGACCCAGTACTTC. Protein product: CASRGLAGAEETQYF.

The V and J genes are TRBV30 and TRBJ2-7; D is unresolved. Germline V gene data show CDR1 as GTSNPN and CDR2 as SVGIG (reference sequence). Deletions cut 2 bases from V and 3 bases from J, with 8 bases between. The CDR3 contains 12 residues. CDR3 region: CAWSYNDYEQYF. CDR3 DNA: TGTGCCTGGAGTTACAACGACTACGAGCAGTACTTC.

Concerning this clone: Other DNA sequences within the sample encode an identical CDR3. This rearrangement joins TRBV4-1 to TRBJ2-7, with 10 nucleotides matching TRBD1. CDR3 length: 15 amino acids. The J segment lost 0 bases and the V segment lost 4 bases, leaving 3 bases of the junction unmatched. Germline V CDR1 and CDR2: MGHRA, YSYEKL. This CDR3 is CASSPGQGPSYEQYF. The CDR3 region has the DNA TGCGCCAGCAGCCCGGGACAGGGGCCCTCCTACGAGCAGTACTTC.

The chain recombines TRBV7-2 with TRBJ1-1; no firm D call. The CDR3 has 11 amino acids. Germline V lookup: CDR1 SGHTA, CDR2 FQGNSA. Deletions cut 5 bases from V and 6 bases from J, with 7 bases between. CDR3 sequence reads: CASSPHAEAFF. CDR3 DNA: TGTGCCAGCAGCCCCCATGCTGAAGCTTTCTTT.

V and J are TRBV4-1 and TRBJ2-3; D is ambiguous. Germline-derived CDR1 and CDR2 are MGHRA and YSYEKL. V lost 0 bases and J lost 4, with 5 bases in between. The length of the CDR3 is 13 residues. The chain's CDR3 is CASSQDRPDTQYF. Here the CDR3 DNA reads TGCGCCAGCAGCCAAGATCGTCCAGATACGCAGTATTTT.

The chain uses TRBV5-1 and TRBJ1-5; TRBD1 matches 10 bases. V was pared by 5 bases and J by 6 bases, with 11 bases of the junction left unmatched. CDR1 is SGHRS and CDR2 is YFSETQ in the germline V gene. The CDR3 runs to 16 residues. CDR3 nucleotides: TGCGCCAGCAGACCCGAGCCGACAGGGGGCGGTCAGCCCCAGCATTTT. It translates to CASRPEPTGGGQPQHF.

The V and J genes are TRBV5-4 and TRBJ2-1; possible D gene TRBD2, 6 bases. The V gene's germline CDR1 is SGHNT and CDR2 YYREEE (reference sequence). The V and J ends lost 3 bases and 6 bases respectively, with 10 bases between them. CDR3 length equals 13 residues. CDR3 in amino acids: CASSSTGGNEQFF. For the CDR3, the DNA is TGTGCCAGCAGCTCGACCGGGGGCAATGAGCAGTTCTTC.

In this sample, this clone turned up a few times. CDR3 residues: CASSLTGLGTAYF. For the CDR3, the DNA is TGTGCCAGCAGTTTAACTGGCCTCGGGACAGCGTACTTC. V usage is TRBV27 and J usage is TRBJ2-7, with 7 bases identical to TRBD1. Germline CDR1 MNHEY, CDR2 SMNVEV (reference sequence). The ends lost 2 bases at V and 12 bases at J; junction bases unmatched: 10. CDR3 size: 13 residues.

This clone was seen a few times. The chain employs TRBV19 and TRBJ2-1, with a weak D call TRBD1 (6 bases). V was trimmed by 10 bases and J by 6 bases, leaving 16 bases between them. Germline lookup yields CDR1 LNHDA and CDR2 SQIVND (reference sequence). The CDR3 has 13 residues. The CDR3 DNA reads TGTGCCACCACCATGGTACAGGGCAATGAGCAGTTCTTC. It translates to CATTMVQGNEQFF.

The V and J genes are TRBV11-1 and TRBJ2-1; 11 nucleotides match TRBD2. CDR3 length: 15 residues. CDR1 and CDR2 (germline): SGHAT, FQDESV (reference sequence). Germline trimming cut 3 bases from V and 6 bases from J; bases unmatched to any gene: 4. The chain's CDR3 is CASSFTSGGPNEQFF. CDR3 coding DNA: TGTGCCAGCAGCTTCACTAGCGGGGGCCCCAATGAGCAGTTCTTC.

The rearrangement joins TRBV5-1 to TRBJ2-2; possible D gene TRBD1, 5 bases. Trimming took 0 bases from V and 5 from J, leaving 11 bases between them. CDR1 is SGHRS and CDR2 is YFSETQ in the germline V gene. The CDR3 has 15 amino acids. The CDR3 DNA reads TGCGCCAGCAGCTTGGTTCAGGGATTGACCGGGGAGCTGTTTTTT. This translates into CASSLVQGLTGELFF.

The chain carries TRBV5-4 and TRBJ1-1, with a weak D call TRBD1 (5 bases). The CDR3 is 15 residues long. The germline gives CDR1 SGHNT, CDR2 YYREEE (reference sequence). Trimming cost V 6 bases and J 0 bases, with 15 bases left between them. The CDR3 coding sequence is TGTGCCAGCACCGGGGGGTCAGGGTTGAACACTGAAGCTTTCTTT. As protein: CASTGGSGLNTEAFF.

This clone appeared once. This chain uses TRBV6-1 with TRBJ2-5; 8 nucleotides line up with TRBD2. The CDR3 is made up of 14 amino acids. The V gene's germline CDR1 is MNHNS and CDR2 SASEGT. J gave up 1 base and V 7 bases, and 5 bases lay outside the gene matches. CDR3 bases: TGTGCCAGCATTAAGCGGGGGCTCCAAGAGACCCAGTACTTC. It specifies CASIKRGLQETQYF.

In its sample, this clone was seen once. V gene TRBV29-1 combines with J gene TRBJ1-2; possibly TRBD1 for D (6 bases). The CDR3 totals 14 residues. The V gene's germline CDR1 is SQVTM and CDR2 ANQGSEA. V gave up 3 bases and J gave up 5 bases, with 16 bases separating them. For the CDR3, the DNA is TGCAGCGTTGAGAACCCGCAGCAGGGGTATGGCTACACCTTC. Translated: CSVENPQQGYGYTF.

The V call is TRBV7-3, the J call TRBJ2-7, with a weak D call TRBD1 (6 bases). The CDR3 totals 14 residues. Germline CDR1 reads SGHTA; CDR2 reads FQGTGA. The germline V and J ends were trimmed by 2 bases and 0 bases, with 8 bases remaining between them. The chain's CDR3 is CASSLQGTSYEQYF. The CDR3 DNA follows: TGTGCCAGCAGCTTACAGGGGACCTCCTACGAGCAGTACTTC.

The J gene is TRBJ1-5, the V gene TRBV6-5; D ambiguous. CDR3 length: 15 residues. Germline-derived CDR1 and CDR2 are MNHEY and SVGAGI. The V and J ends lost 8 bases and 6 bases respectively, with 20 bases between them. This CDR3 is CASQIRWEGVQPQHF. In nucleotides, the CDR3 is TGTGCCAGCCAGATCCGGTGGGAGGGTGTTCAGCCCCAGCATTTT.